This TCR beta chain was sequenced in a study of cytomegalovirus exposure and HLA in healthy donors. On the study more broadly: Earlier, fewer than 140 million unique TCR beta sequences were recovered from around 200 million T cells by an analysis.

Concerning this clone: No antigen is known for it.

Study observations and caveats: Rarity characterized most TCR sequences, yet some public TCRs appeared in many donors.

Amplification used 60 Vbeta primers and 13 Jbeta primers. Libraries were prepared by immunoSEQ multiplex PCR; TCRdb keeps only in-frame clonotypes and omits some of them. The table includes about 88,000 clones, around four fifths detected once. The germline V gene encodes CDR1 MNHNS and CDR2 SASEGT. Trimming cost V 3 bases and J 1 base, with 10 bases left between them. CDR3 size: 15 residues. Material for sequencing was PBMCs. This TCR was sampled from a woman between 40 and 55 years old in good health and CMV-seronegative. The chain uses TRBV6-1 and TRBJ1-5, with D perhaps matching TRBD1 (5 bases). CDR3 region: CASSEAGLSNQPQHF. The DNA for the CDR3 is TGTGCCAGCAGTGAGGCAGGGTTGAGCAATCAGCCCCAGCATTTT.